This T cell receptor beta chain was sequenced for a study of resident and recirculating memory T cells in vitiligo. In the study overall: Epidermis came from shave biopsies of lesional and nonlesional sites, plus PBMCs. Study outcomes and limitations: Different lesions suggested infiltration by different T cell clones. No unique dominant TCR clone was found in vitiligo lesions.

In regard to this clone: What it recognizes is unknown.

Germline loops: CDR1 MDHEN, CDR2 SYDVKM. This CDR3 is built from 14 residues. V was trimmed by 6 bases and J by 1 base, leaving 9 bases between them. TCRdb keeps only in-frame clones here, not all; method: immunoSEQ multiplex PCR. The table lists about 45,000 clones, about nine tenths of them singletons. The origin of this receptor is a male donor with vitiligo. The chain uses TRBV28 and TRBJ2-2, with D possibly being TRBD1 (6 bases). Sequencing used blood. In nucleotides, the CDR3 is TGTGCCAGCAGACCGGACAGGAACACCGGGGAGCTGTTTTTT. Translation: CASRPDRNTGELFF.